This T cell receptor beta chain was found in a study of shared clonotypes between healthy human individuals. Profiling relied on immunoSEQ multiplex PCR, and the TCRdb table lists in-frame clones only, not all of them. Of under 850,000 clones in the sample, 80% to 95% were seen once. Naive-designated CD8 cells lacked CD45RO, were positively enriched for CCR7, and omitted terminally differentiated effector memory CD45RA+ cells. Trimming at V came to 3 bases and at J to 3 bases, leaving 3 bases not matched to a gene. The germline V gene has CDR1 MNHNS and CDR2 SASEGT. The CDR3 loop spans 16 amino acids.

This clonotype was obtained from a man younger than 45 in good health. Sequencing input: naive CD8+ T cells sorted from blood. The V call is TRBV6-1, the J call TRBJ2-3; 13 bases match TRBD2. CDR3 sequence reads: CASSDPTSGRTDTQYF. CDR3 nucleotide sequence: TGTGCCAGCAGTGACCCGACTAGCGGGAGGACAGATACGCAGTATTTT.